The clone carrying this TCR beta chain was detected a few times. Its antigen is undetermined. Template switching by 5'RACE produced TCR cDNA, adding a universal primer site and UMIs. TCRdb reprocessed the 5' RACE reads via MiXCR and lists one record per CDR3 protein. Of around 260,000 distinct CDR3 sequences in the sample, over 4.5% are singletons; the top ten hold under 3.5%. The entry originates in a study of T cells after yellow fever vaccination. Study-level findings and limits: A limited proportion of clonotypes was detected within both the CD4 and CD8 compartments.

After removal of 3 bases from V and 5 bases from J, the junction contained 5 bases not matched to a gene. This CDR3 is 14 amino acids long. Germline CDR1 DFQATT, CDR2 SNEGSKA (reference sequence). The chain couples TRBV20-1 to TRBJ2-3; 10 bases agree with TRBD2. The clonotype originates from a young man who received the YFV17D yellow fever vaccine. The material sequenced was CD4+ T cells sorted from PBMCs, taken on the day of the yellow fever booster vaccination. The DNA of the CDR3 is TGCAGTGCTAGTTTAACTAGCGGGATAGATACGCAGTATTTT. It specifies CSASLTSGIDTQYF.